Listed below are T cell receptor beta chains from one sample, sequenced in a study of identical twins. TCRdb re-analysed the 5' RACE reads in MiXCR, keeping a single row per CDR3 protein. The sample shows roughly 750,000 distinct CDR3 sequences, 21% of them seen only once. These data were also filed under a second study, of T cells expressing NK-cell markers.

The specimen was PBMCs. The receptors were gathered from a woman aged 18-29 years in good health. Both conserved end residues are part of each CDR3. Each record gives: V gene, clone size, J gene, CDR3 length, D gene, CDR3 DNA, CDR3 protein. The D gene is left open where the match is weak. The size of a clone is reported for some rows only, either as once, few or many, or as a class for expanded clones.

TRBV7-9	NA	TRBJ2-5	13	NA	TGTGCCACCACCCGGTTGGGCGGAGAGACCCAGTACTTC	CATTRLGGETQYF
TRBV7-2	NA	TRBJ2-1	13	NA	TGTGCCAGCAGCAACAATCCCTACAATGAGCAGTTCTTC	CASSNNPYNEQFF
TRBV10-3	few	TRBJ1-1	14	TRBD1	TGTGCCATCACCCCGACAGGGGAAGGGACTGAAGCTTTCTTT	CAITPTGEGTEAFF
TRBV7-9	few	TRBJ1-1	14	NA	TGTGCCAGCAGCGTCGGTTTCGGGGCTGATGAAGCTTTCTTT	CASSVGFGADEAFF
TRBV7-2	NA	TRBJ2-7	14	NA	TGTGCCAGCAGCCCCACGATGGGGGTAGGGGAGCAGTACTTC	CASSPTMGVGEQYF
TRBV9	few	TRBJ2-5	17	TRBD2	TGTGCCAGCAGCGTAGCTCCGAGCGGGAGGGCGGAAGAGACCCAGTACTTC	CASSVAPSGRAEETQYF
TRBV4-3	few	TRBJ2-1	17	TRBD2	TGCGCCAGCAGCCAAGCCGGGACTAGCGGAACCTACAATGAGCAGTTCTTC	CASSQAGTSGTYNEQFF
TRBV20-1	few	TRBJ2-5	12	NA	TGCAGTGCTAGAGAGGCAGCAGAGACCCAGTACTTC	CSAREAAETQYF
TRBV29-1	many	TRBJ1-1	11	NA	TGCAGCGTGAAGGAGGGGACTGAAGCTTTCTTT	CSVKEGTEAFF
TRBV20-1	NA	TRBJ2-5	13	TRBD2	TGCAGTGCTAGAGTCACTAGCGCAGGGACCCAGTACTTC	CSARVTSAGTQYF
TRBV7-9	few	TRBJ2-5	13	NA	TGTGCCAGCAGCCCGGGGTTTTTGGAGACCCAGTACTTC	CASSPGFLETQYF
TRBV7-8	NA	TRBJ2-5	17	TRBD2	TGTGCCAGCAGCCCCCGGACTAGCGGGGGGTACCAAGAGACCCAGTACTTC	CASSPRTSGGYQETQYF
TRBV18	NA	TRBJ2-2	16	TRBD1	TGTGCCAGCTCACCTCGGACAGGGGCGGACACCGGGGAGCTGTTTTTT	CASSPRTGADTGELFF
TRBV20-1	few	TRBJ2-7	14	NA	TGCAGTGCTGGATACCGGGACCCCCGCTACGAGCAGTACTTC	CSAGYRDPRYEQYF
TRBV6-5	few	TRBJ2-7	15	TRBD2	TGTGCCAGCAGTTACTCCGGGACTAGTCCGGGGGAGCAGTACTTC	CASSYSGTSPGEQYF
TRBV5-8	NA	TRBJ1-5	15	NA	TGTGCCAGCAGCTTGGGTCAGCATAGCAATCAGCCCCAGCATTTT	CASSLGQHSNQPQHF
TRBV12-3/TRBV12-4	NA	TRBJ2-1	15	NA	TGTGCCAGCAGGGATCCACTTGACAGAACGGATGAGCAGTTCTTC	CASRDPLDRTDEQFF
TRBV20-1	few	TRBJ2-7	14	TRBD2	TGCAGTGCTAGAGCCAGGACTAGCGGCTACGAGCAGTACTTC	CSARARTSGYEQYF
TRBV20-1	few	TRBJ1-1	12	NA	TGCAGTACCCTAAGTACGAACACTGAAGCTTTCTTT	CSTLSTNTEAFF
TRBV20-1	few	TRBJ1-1	13	TRBD1	TGCAGTGCTGCCCGACAGGGAGGCACTGAAGCTTTCTTT	CSAARQGGTEAFF
TRBV20-1	many	TRBJ2-1	15	NA	TGCAGTGCTAGAGGTCGGTGGAGCTCCTACAATGAGCAGTTCTTC	CSARGRWSSYNEQFF
TRBV20-1	NA	TRBJ2-1	15	NA	TGCAGTGCTAGAGAGGGACTCGCCGGGGACAATGAGCAGTTCTTC	CSAREGLAGDNEQFF
TRBV12-3/TRBV12-4	few	TRBJ2-7	17	NA	TGTGCCAGCAGTCCCCAGGGTCTAGTCGAGTACGTCTACGAGCAGTACTTC	CASSPQGLVEYVYEQYF
TRBV7-9	NA	TRBJ1-2	13	NA	TGTGCCAGCAGCCGTGGGACCCCGGATGGCTACACCTTC	CASSRGTPDGYTF
TRBV15	many	TRBJ2-7	13	TRBD1	TGTGCCACCAGCAGGGACAGGGCCCACGAGCAGTACTTC	CATSRDRAHEQYF
TRBV7-2	few	TRBJ2-2	15	NA	TGTGCCAGCAGCCGAACAGGACAGAACACCGGGGAGCTGTTTTTT	CASSRTGQNTGELFF
TRBV6-1	NA	TRBJ1-2	13	TRBD1	TGTGCCAGCAGCCGGGACAGGGTTCATGGCTACACCTTC	CASSRDRVHGYTF
TRBV29-1	few	TRBJ2-5	10	NA	TGCAGCGTTCTCATGGAGACCCAGTACTTC	CSVLMETQYF
TRBV7-2	once	TRBJ2-1	14	TRBD2	TGTGCCAGCAGCTTAGGGACTAGCGCGATTGTGCAGTTCTTC	CASSLGTSAIVQFF
TRBV19	few	TRBJ1-4	14	NA	TGTGCCAGTAGTTCTGTCTCTGTGGATGAAAAACTGTTTTTT	CASSSVSVDEKLFF
TRBV7-2	NA	TRBJ1-1	14	NA	TGTGCCAGCAGCTCATGGACAGCGAACACTGAAGCTTTCTTT	CASSSWTANTEAFF
TRBV5-1	NA	TRBJ2-1	15	NA	TGCGCCAGCAGCTTCACGTCCAGCTCCTACAATGAGCAGTTCTTC	CASSFTSSSYNEQFF
TRBV18	NA	TRBJ2-5	14	NA	TGTGCCAGCTCACCACCTTCCCATACGGAGACCCAGTACTTC	CASSPPSHTETQYF
TRBV7-3	NA	TRBJ2-1	13	NA	TGTGCCAGCAGCTTCCGGATTGTGGATGAGCAGTTCTTC	CASSFRIVDEQFF
TRBV12-3/TRBV12-4	NA	TRBJ2-1	16	TRBD2	TGTGCCAGCAGTTTTTTCTGGCGGGGGGACCACAATGAGCAGTTCTTC	CASSFFWRGDHNEQFF
TRBV5-1	NA	TRBJ2-3	15	NA	TGCGCCAGCAGCATGCTCCGAGCCCCCTCAGATACGCAGTATTTT	CASSMLRAPSDTQYF
TRBV20-1	NA	TRBJ1-1	16	TRBD1	TGCAGTGCTAGATGGACAGGGGGGGCAGTAGGCACTGAAGCTTTCTTT	CSARWTGGAVGTEAFF
TRBV5-5	many	TRBJ2-5	15	NA	TGTGCCAGCAGCTTCACAGGGATGTCGGGAGAGACCCAGTACTTC	CASSFTGMSGETQYF
TRBV5-1	few	TRBJ1-1	14	TRBD1	TGCGCCAGCAGACCCCGGACAGGCGGAGATGAAGCTTTCTTT	CASRPRTGGDEAFF
TRBV4-2	NA	TRBJ1-1	14	NA	TGTGCCAGCAGCCAAGTAATAGGTCTGACTGAAGCTTTCTTT	CASSQVIGLTEAFF
TRBV7-2	many	TRBJ2-7	15	TRBD2	TGTGCCAGCAGCCCGATAGCGGGCTCAACCTACGAGCAGTACTTC	CASSPIAGSTYEQYF